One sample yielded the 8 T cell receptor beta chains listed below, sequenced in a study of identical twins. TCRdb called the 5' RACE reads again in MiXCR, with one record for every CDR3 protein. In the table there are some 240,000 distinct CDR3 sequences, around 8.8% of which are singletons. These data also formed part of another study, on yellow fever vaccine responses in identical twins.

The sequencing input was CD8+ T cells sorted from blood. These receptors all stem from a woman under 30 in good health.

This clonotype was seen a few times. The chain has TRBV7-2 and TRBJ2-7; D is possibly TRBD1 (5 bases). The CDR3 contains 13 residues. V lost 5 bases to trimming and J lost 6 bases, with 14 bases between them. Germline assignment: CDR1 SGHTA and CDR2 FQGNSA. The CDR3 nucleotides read TGTGCCAGCAGCCCCAGCTTAGGGGTCGAGCAGTACTTC. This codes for CASSPSLGVEQYF.

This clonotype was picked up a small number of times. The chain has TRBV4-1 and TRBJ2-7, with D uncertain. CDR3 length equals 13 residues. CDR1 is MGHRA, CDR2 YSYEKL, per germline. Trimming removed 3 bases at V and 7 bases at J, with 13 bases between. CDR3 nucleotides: TGCGCCAGCAGCCAGGGCAGGTTAAGGGAGCAGTACTTC. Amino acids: CASSQGRLREQYF.

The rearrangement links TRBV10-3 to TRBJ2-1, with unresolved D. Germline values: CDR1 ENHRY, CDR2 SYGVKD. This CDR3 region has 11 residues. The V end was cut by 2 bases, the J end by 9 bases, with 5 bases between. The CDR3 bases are TGTGCCATCAGTGAGGAGGTTGAGCAGTTCTTC. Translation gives CAISEEVEQFF.

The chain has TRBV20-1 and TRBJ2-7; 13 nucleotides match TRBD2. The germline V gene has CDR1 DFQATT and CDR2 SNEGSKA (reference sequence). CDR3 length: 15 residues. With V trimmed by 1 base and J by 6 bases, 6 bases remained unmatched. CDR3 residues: CSARGPGLAGTEQYF. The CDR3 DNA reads TGCAGTGCTAGAGGTCCGGGACTAGCGGGAACCGAGCAGTACTTC.

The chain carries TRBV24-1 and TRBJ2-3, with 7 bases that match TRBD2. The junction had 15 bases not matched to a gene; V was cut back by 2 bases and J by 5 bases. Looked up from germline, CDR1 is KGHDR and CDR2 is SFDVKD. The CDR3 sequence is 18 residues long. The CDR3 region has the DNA TGTGCCACCAGTGATTCCCTCCTATTGGGAGGGGACGAAGATACGCAGTATTTT. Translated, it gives CATSDSLLLGGDEDTQYF.

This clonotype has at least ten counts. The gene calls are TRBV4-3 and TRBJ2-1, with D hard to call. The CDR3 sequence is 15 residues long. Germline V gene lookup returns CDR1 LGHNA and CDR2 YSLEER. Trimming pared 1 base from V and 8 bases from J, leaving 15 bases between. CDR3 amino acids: CASSQGDRTYDEQFF. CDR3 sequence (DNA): TGCGCCAGCAGCCAAGGCGATCGGACGTACGATGAGCAGTTCTTC.

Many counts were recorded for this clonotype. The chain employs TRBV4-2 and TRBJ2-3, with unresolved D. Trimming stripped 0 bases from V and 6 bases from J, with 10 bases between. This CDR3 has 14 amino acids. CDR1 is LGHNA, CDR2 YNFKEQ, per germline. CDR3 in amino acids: CASSQDRVQDTQYF. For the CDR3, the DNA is TGTGCCAGCAGCCAAGATCGGGTACAGGATACGCAGTATTTT.

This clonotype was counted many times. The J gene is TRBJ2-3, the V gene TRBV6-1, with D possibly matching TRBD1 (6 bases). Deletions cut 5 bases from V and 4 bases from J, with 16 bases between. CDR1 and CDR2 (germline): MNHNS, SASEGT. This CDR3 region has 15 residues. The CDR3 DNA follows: TGTGCCAGCAGTCAAAAGACAGGCTCCCCAGATACGCAGTATTTT. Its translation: CASSQKTGSPDTQYF.